This T cell receptor beta chain was obtained from a study of early T cells in non-severe SARS-CoV-2 infection. On the study more broadly: It was bulk RNA from unsorted whole blood that was sequenced, and the chains were unpaired.

This clonotype was detected a few times. Germline V gene sequence: CDR1 DFQATT, CDR2 SNEGSKA (reference sequence). V lost 1 base to trimming and J lost 3 bases; unmatched junction nucleotides: 9. The length of the CDR3 is 16 residues. MiXCR, applied by TCRdb to the 5' RACE reads, yields one record per CDR3 protein. Of tens of thousands of distinct CDR3 sequences listed, 14% to 15% are singletons. The TCR originated in an adult who was a healthcare worker with PCR-confirmed SARS-CoV-2 infection or an uninfected control (not recorded which). The sequenced sample was whole blood. The chain links TRBV20-1 to TRBJ2-1; 7 nucleotides line up with TRBD1. CDR3 loop: CSARVEQGPNYNEQFF. CDR3 nucleotides: TGCAGTGCTAGAGTGGAACAGGGGCCGAACTACAATGAGCAGTTCTTC.